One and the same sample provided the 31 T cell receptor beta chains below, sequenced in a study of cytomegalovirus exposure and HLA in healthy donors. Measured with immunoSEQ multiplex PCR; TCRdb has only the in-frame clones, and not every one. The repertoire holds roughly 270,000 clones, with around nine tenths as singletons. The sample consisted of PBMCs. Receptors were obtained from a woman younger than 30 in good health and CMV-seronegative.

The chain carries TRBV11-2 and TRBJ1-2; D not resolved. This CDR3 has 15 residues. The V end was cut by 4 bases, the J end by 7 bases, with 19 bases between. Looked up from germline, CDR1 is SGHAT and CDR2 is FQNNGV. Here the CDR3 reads CASSSTMAFWAGYTF. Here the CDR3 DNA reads TGTGCCAGCAGCTCTACAATGGCTTTTTGGGCTGGCTACACCTTC.

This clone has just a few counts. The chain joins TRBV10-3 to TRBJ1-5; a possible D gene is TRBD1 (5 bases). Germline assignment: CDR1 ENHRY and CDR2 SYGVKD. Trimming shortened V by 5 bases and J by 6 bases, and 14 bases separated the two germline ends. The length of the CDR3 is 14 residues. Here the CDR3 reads CAISTSGLSQPQHF. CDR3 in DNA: TGTGCCATCAGTACGTCAGGGTTGAGTCAGCCCCAGCATTTT.

The CDR3 region is CAHWGPYSNQPQHF. The DNA for the CDR3 is TGTGCCCATTGGGGCCCATATAGCAATCAGCCCCAGCATTTT. The chain couples TRBV30 to TRBJ1-5, with D possibly TRBD1 on 5 matching bases. This CDR3 is built from 14 residues. V was clipped by 8 bases and J by 0 bases, with 14 bases between them. In germline, CDR1 is GTSNPN, CDR2 SVGIG (reference sequence).

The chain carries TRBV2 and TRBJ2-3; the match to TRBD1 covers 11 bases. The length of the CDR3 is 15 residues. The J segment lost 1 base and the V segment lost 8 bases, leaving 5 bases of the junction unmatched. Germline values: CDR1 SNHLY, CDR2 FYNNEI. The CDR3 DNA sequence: TGTGCCAGCGGACAGGGGGCGTGGGGCACAGATACGCAGTATTTT. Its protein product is CASGQGAWGTDTQYF.

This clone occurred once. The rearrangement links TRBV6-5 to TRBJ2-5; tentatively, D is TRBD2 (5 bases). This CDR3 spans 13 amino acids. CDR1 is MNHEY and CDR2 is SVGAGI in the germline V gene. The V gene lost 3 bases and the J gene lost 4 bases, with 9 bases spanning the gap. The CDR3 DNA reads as TGTGCCAGCAGTTATTCGAGGGTAGAGACCCAGTACTTC. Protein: CASSYSRVETQYF.

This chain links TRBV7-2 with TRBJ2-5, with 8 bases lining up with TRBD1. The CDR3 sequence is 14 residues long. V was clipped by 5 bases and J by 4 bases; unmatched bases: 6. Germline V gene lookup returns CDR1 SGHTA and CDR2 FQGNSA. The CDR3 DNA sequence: TGTGCCAGCAGCACAATCAGGGGGCGAGAGACCCAGTACTTC. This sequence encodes CASSTIRGRETQYF.

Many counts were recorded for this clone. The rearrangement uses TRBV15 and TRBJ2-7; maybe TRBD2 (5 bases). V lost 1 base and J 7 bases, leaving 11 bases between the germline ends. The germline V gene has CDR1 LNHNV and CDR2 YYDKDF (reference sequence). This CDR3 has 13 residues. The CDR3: CATSRGGSREQYF. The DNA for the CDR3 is TGTGCCACCAGCAGAGGTGGGAGTAGGGAGCAGTACTTC.

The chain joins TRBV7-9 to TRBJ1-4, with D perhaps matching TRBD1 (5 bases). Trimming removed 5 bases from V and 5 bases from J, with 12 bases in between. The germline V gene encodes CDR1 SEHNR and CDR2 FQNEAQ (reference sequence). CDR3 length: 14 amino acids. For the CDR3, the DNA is TGTGCCAGCAGCATCTCGCGGGGGAATGAAAAACTGTTTTTT. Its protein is CASSISRGNEKLFF. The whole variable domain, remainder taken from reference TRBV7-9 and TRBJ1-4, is DTGVSQNPRHKITKRGQNVTFRCDPISEHNRLYWYRQTLGQGPEFLTYFQNEAQLEKSRLLSDRFSAERPKGSFSTLEIQRTEQGDSAMYLCASSISRGNEKLFFGSGTQLSVL.

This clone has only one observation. This chain's CDR3 is CASGRGQGHATGAKNIQYF. The CDR3 DNA sequence: TGTGCTAGTGGCCGAGGACAGGGACATGCCACGGGGGCCAAAAACATTCAGTACTTC. V is TRBV12-5 and J is TRBJ2-4; 8 bases align to TRBD1. This CDR3 is built from 19 residues. From germline, CDR1 is LGHNT and CDR2 FRNRAP. After removal of 6 bases from V and 1 base from J, the junction contained 17 bases not matched to a gene.

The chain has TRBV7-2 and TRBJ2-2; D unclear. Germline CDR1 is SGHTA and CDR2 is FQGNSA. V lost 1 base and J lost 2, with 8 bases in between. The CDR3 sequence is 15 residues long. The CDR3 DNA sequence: TGTGCCAGCAGCTTAGGACGACTCAACACCGGGGAGCTGTTTTTT. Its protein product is CASSLGRLNTGELFF.

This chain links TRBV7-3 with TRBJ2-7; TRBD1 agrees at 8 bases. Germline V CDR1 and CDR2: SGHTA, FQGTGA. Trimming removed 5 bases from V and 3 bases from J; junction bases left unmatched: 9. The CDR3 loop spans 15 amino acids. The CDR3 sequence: CASSINPGTGYEQYF. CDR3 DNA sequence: TGTGCCAGCAGCATTAATCCCGGGACAGGCTACGAGCAGTACTTC.

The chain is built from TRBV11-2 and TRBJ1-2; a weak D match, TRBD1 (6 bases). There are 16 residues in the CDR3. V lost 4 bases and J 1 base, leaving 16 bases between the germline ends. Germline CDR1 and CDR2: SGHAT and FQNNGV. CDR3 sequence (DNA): TGTGCCAGCAGCTCAACAGGGACCTGGAGTAACTATGGCTACACCTTC. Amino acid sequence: CASSSTGTWSNYGYTF.

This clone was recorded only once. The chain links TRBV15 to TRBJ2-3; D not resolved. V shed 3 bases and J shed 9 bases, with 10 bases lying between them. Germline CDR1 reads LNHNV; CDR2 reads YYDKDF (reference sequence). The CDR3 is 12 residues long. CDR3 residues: CATSSPGGTQYF. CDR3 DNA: TGTGCCACCAGCAGCCCGGGTGGGACGCAGTATTTT.

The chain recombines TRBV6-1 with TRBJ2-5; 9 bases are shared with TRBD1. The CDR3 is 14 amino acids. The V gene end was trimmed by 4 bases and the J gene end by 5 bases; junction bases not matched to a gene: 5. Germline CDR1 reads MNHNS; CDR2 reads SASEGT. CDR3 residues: CASSVGQGGETQYF. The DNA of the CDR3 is TGTGCCAGCAGTGTGGGACAGGGTGGGGAGACCCAGTACTTC.

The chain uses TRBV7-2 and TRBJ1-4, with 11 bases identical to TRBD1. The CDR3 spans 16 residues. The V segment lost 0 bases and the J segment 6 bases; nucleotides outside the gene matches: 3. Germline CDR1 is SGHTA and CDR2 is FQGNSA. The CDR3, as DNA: TGTGCCAGCAGCTTAGCCGGGACAGGGGGATATGAAAAACTGTTTTTT. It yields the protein CASSLAGTGGYEKLFF.

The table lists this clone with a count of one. In DNA, the CDR3 is TGTGCCAGCAGCTTCGGACTAGCGTACGAGCAGTACTTC. Its protein product is CASSFGLAYEQYF. The chain links TRBV7-6 to TRBJ2-7; 9 positions match TRBD2. Germline V gene lookup returns CDR1 SGHVS and CDR2 FNYEAQ. Unmatched junction bases numbered 1, after V lost 3 bases and J lost 4 bases. This CDR3 spans 13 amino acids.

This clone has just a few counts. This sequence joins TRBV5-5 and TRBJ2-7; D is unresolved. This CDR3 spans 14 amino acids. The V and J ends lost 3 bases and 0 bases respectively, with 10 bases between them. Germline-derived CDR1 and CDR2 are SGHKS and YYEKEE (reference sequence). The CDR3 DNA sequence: TGTGCCAGCAGCTCCGACTCCCGCTCCTACGAGCAGTACTTC. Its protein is CASSSDSRSYEQYF.

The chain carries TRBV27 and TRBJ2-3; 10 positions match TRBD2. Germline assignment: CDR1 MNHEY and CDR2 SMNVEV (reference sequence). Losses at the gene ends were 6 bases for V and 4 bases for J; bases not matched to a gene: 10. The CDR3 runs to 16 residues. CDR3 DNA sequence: TGTGCCAGCAGGACCTTAGAGCGGGAGGGGGCAGATACGCAGTATTTT. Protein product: CASRTLEREGADTQYF.

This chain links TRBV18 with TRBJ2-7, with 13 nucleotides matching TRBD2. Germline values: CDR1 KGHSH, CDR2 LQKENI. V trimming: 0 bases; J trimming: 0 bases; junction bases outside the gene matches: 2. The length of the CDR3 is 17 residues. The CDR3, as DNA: TGTGCCAGCTCACCACCGGGACTAGCGGGAAGCTCCTACGAGCAGTACTTC. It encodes CASSPPGLAGSSYEQYF. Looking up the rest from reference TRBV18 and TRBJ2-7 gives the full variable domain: NAGVMQNPRHLVRRRGQEARLRCSPMKGHSHVYWYRQLPEEGLKFMVYLQKENIIDESGMPKERFSAEFPKEGPSILRIQQVVRGDSAAYFCASSPPGLAGSSYEQYFGPGTRLTVT.

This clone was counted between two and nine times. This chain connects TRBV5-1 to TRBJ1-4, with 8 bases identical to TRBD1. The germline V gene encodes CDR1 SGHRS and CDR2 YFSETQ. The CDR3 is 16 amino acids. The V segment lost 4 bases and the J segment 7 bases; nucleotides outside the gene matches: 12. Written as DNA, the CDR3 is TGCGCCAGCAGCCAGGACCTCAGGGGGCGAAGTGAAAAACTGTTTTTT. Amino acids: CASSQDLRGRSEKLFF.

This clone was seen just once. CDR3 in amino acids: CASSLTQASGYNEQFF. The DNA for the CDR3 is TGCGCCAGCAGCTTGACCCAAGCTAGCGGGTACAATGAGCAGTTCTTC. The rearrangement links TRBV5-1 to TRBJ2-1; 8 bases align to TRBD2. The CDR3 loop spans 16 amino acids. V trimming: 1 base; J trimming: 4 bases; junction bases outside the gene matches: 7. In germline, CDR1 is SGHRS, CDR2 YFSETQ.

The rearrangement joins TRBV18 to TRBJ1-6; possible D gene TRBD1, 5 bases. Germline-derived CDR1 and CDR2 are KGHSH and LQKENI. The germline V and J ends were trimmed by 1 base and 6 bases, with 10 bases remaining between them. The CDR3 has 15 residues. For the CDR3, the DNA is TGTGCCAGCTCACCACGTCAGGGTGGTAATTCACCCCTCCACTTT. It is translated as CASSPRQGGNSPLHF.

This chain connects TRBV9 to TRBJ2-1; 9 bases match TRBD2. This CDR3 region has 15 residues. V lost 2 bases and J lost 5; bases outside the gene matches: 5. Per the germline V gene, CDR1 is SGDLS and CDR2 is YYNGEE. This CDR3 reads CASSVASGNDNEQFF. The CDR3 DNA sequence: TGTGCCAGCAGCGTGGCTAGCGGGAACGACAATGAGCAGTTCTTC.

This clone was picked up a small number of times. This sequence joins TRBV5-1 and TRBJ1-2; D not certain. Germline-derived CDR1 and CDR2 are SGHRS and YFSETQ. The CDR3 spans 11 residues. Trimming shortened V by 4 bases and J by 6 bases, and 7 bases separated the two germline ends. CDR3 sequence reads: CASSTGNGYTF. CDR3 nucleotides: TGCGCCAGCAGCACCGGGAATGGCTACACCTTC.

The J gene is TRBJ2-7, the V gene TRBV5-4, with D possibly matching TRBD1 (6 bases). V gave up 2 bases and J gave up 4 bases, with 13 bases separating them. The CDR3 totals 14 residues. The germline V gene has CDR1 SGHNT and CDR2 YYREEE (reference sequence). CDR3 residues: CASSFNREGYEQYF. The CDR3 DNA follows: TGTGCCAGCAGCTTCAACAGGGAAGGGTACGAGCAGTACTTC.

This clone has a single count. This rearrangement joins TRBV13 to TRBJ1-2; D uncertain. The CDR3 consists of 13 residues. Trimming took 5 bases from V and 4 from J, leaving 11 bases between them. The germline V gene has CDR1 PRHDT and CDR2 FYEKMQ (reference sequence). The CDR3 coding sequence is TGTGCCAGCAGCCAGACACCTCTCTATGGCTACACCTTC. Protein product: CASSQTPLYGYTF. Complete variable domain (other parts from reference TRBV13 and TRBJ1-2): AAGVIQSPRHLIKEKRETATLKCYPIPRHDTVYWYQQGPGQDPQFLISFYEKMQSDKGSIPDRFSAQQFSDYHSELNMSSLELGDSALYFCASSQTPLYGYTFGSGTRLTVV.

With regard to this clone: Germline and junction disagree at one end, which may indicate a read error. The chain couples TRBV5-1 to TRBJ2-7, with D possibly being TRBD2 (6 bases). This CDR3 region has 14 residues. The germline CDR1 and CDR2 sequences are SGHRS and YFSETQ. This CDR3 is CASSLASMGGGMDF. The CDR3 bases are TGCGCCAGCAGCTTGGCCTCGATGGGAGGTGGGATGGACTTC.

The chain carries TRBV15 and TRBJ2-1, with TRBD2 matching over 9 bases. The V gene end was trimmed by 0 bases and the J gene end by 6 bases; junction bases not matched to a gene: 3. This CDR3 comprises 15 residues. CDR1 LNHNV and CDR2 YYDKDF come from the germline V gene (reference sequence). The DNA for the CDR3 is TGTGCCACCAGCAGAGAGGCTAGCGGGATCAATGAGCAGTTCTTC. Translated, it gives CATSREASGINEQFF.

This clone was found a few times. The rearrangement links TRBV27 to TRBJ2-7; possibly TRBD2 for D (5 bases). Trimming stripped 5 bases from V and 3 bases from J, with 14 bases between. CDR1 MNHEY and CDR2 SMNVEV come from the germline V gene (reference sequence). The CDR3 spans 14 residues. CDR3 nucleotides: TGTGCCAGCAGTCCCCTCGGGGTTGGCTACGAGCAGTACTTC. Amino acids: CASSPLGVGYEQYF.

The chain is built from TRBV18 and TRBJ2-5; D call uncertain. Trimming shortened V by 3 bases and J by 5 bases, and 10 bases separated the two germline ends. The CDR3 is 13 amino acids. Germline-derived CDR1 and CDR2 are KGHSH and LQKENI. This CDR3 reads CASSPTPGETQYF. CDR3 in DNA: TGTGCCAGCTCACCCACCCCCGGGGAGACCCAGTACTTC.

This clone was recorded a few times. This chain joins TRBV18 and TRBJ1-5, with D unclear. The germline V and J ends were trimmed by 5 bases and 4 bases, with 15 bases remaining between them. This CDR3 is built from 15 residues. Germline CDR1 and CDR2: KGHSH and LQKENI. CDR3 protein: CASSVGASDNQPQHF. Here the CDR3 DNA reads TGTGCCAGCTCAGTAGGAGCCTCGGATAATCAGCCCCAGCATTTT. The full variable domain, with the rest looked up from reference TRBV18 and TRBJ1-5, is NAGVMQNPRHLVRRRGQEARLRCSPMKGHSHVYWYRQLPEEGLKFMVYLQKENIIDESGMPKERFSAEFPKEGPSILRIQQVVRGDSAAYFCASSVGASDNQPQHFGDGTRLSIL.